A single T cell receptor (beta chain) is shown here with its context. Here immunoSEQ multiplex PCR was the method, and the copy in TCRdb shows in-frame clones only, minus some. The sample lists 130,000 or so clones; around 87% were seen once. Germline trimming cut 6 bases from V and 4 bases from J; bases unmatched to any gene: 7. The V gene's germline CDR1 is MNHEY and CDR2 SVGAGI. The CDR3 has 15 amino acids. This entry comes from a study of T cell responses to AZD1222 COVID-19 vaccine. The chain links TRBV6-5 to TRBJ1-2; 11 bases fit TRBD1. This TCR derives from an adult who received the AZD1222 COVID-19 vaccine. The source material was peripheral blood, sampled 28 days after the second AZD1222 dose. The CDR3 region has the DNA TGTGCCAGCAGACCACCGGGACAGGGGGGCTATGGCTACACCTTC. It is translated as CASRPPGQGGYGYTF.